This T cell receptor beta chain was obtained from a study of beta chain features in type 1 diabetes. V lost 0 bases and J lost 4, with 4 bases in between. Germline-derived CDR1 and CDR2 are DFQATT and SNEGSKA (reference sequence). CDR3 length: 11 amino acids. Study results and limitations: Shorter TCRB CDR3s, moderately but significantly so, marked every one of the four CD4+ subsets in Type 1 diabetes patients. For patients, the naive, central memory and Treg TCRB repertoires appeared more alike than for healthy donors.

This clone was seen many times. No antigen is known for it. The study reverse transcribed the entire isolated RNA, so it sequenced expressed TCRB transcripts. Sequencing used immunoSEQ multiplex PCR; TCRdb keeps in-frame clones, though not all of them. Of 100,000 to 150,000 clones listed, around a sixth are singletons. The TCR was taken from a man aged 18 to 30 with type 1 diabetes. The sequenced sample was central memory CD4+ T cells from blood. The chain links TRBV20-1 to TRBJ2-7; D not resolved. The CDR3 loop reads CSARDGYEQYF. The CDR3 DNA follows: TGCAGTGCTAGAGATGGATACGAGCAGTACTTC.